The clone carrying this TCR beta chain was observed a handful of times. The sample originates from a study of identical twins. Each CDR3 protein gets one entry after TCRdb re-called the 5' RACE reads with MiXCR. The sample carries fewer than 800,000 distinct CDR3 sequences, about 7% recorded once. Trimming left V 0 bases short and J 2 bases short, with 17 bases between. The V gene's germline CDR1 is KGHDR and CDR2 SFDVKD. This CDR3 spans 18 amino acids. The same specimen was also included in a second study, on yellow fever vaccine responses in identical twins.

J is TRBJ2-3 and V is TRBV24-1; D uncertain. The sample was PBMCs. This TCR derives from a woman aged 18-30 years in good health. The CDR3 sequence: CATSDLITQTHDTDTQYF. The CDR3, as DNA: TGTGCCACCAGTGATTTGATCACTCAGACCCATGACACAGATACGCAGTATTTT.